These T cell receptor beta chains were read from a single sample in a study of PD-1 blockade in classical Hodgkin lymphoma. The protocol was immunoSEQ multiplex PCR, while the TCRdb copy is restricted to in-frame clones and leaves out a portion. The sample has around 23,000 clones, roughly 75% seen once; the top ten hold 15% to 20%. This material consisted of peripheral blood mononuclear cells (PBMCs), taken before the second cycle of nivolumab. The receptors stem from a human donor with classical Hodgkin lymphoma. CDR3s include the opening cysteine and the closing phenylalanine or tryptophan. A D gene is named only where the DNA matches it firmly. Part of the rows lack a size; the others show once, few, many or a class for expanded clones.

TRBD1 TRBJ2-6 TRBV9 large TGTGCCAGCAGCGTAGGGACAGGAACTTCTGGGGCCAACGTCCTGACTTTC CASSVGTGTSGANVLTF
NA TRBJ1-3 TRBV28 once TGTGCCAGCAGTTTAGCCCAGGGCTCTGGAAACACCATATATTTT CASSLAQGSGNTIYF
NA TRBJ2-2 TRBV15 NA TGTGCCACCAGCAGAGATAGGGGCAGGGGCGACACCGGGGAGCTGTTTTTT CATSRDRGRGDTGELFF
NA TRBJ2-5 TRBV30 NA TGTGCCTGGAGTGTAGCAGGGACCTTTGGGGAGACCCAGTACTTC CAWSVAGTFGETQYF
NA TRBJ2-7 TRBV6-6 NA TGTGCCAGCGGCTTATCCTACGAGCAGTACTTC CASGLSYEQYF
NA TRBJ2-5 TRBV11-2 few TGTGCCAGCAGCTTAGATTCCGCGGGGACTGGACAAGAGACCCAGTACTTC CASSLDSAGTGQETQYF
NA TRBJ1-1 TRBV7-9 NA TGTGCCAGCAGCTCGGCAGGGGTAACCACTGAAGCTTTCTTT CASSSAGVTTEAFF
TRBD1 TRBJ2-1 TRBV4-2 NA TGTGCCAGCAGCACAGGACAGGGGCCCTACAATGAGCAGTTCTTC CASSTGQGPYNEQFF
NA TRBJ1-2 TRBV5-4 NA TGTGCCAGCAGCCAAGCCCCTACGGGGGAGGGTCCCAACTATGGCTACACCTTC CASSQAPTGEGPNYGYTF
TRBD2 TRBJ2-7 TRBV2 NA TGTGCCAGCAGTGAAGGACTAGCGGGAGATAAGTCGTACGAGCAGTACTTC CASSEGLAGDKSYEQYF
NA TRBJ2-7 TRBV19 NA TGTGCCAGTAGTATCAGGCAGCTCTACGAGCAGTACTTC CASSIRQLYEQYF
NA TRBJ2-5 TRBV6-1 NA TGTGCCAGCAGTGAGTATACAGGGCAAGAGACCCAGTACTTC CASSEYTGQETQYF
TRBD1 TRBJ1-3 TRBV6-6 NA TGTGCCAGCAGTCCCCGGACAGGGAGAGAAAACACCATATATTTT CASSPRTGRENTIYF
NA TRBJ2-1 TRBV4-1 once TGCGCCAGCAGCCAGGGGGTAAGCTATGAGCAGTTCTTC CASSQGVSYEQFF
TRBD1 TRBJ2-1 TRBV7-2 NA TGTGCCAGCAGCCGCAGAGCCGGGACAGGGTACAATGAGCAGTTCTTC CASSRRAGTGYNEQFF
NA TRBJ2-1 TRBV11-2 NA TGTGCCAGCAGCTTAGGGGGGGAGGTAGGGAATGAGCAGTTCTTC CASSLGGEVGNEQFF
NA TRBJ2-7 TRBV7-2 NA TGTGCCAGCAGCTTGCAGATAATAGGGGGGTACGAGCAGTACTTC CASSLQIIGGYEQYF